This entry is about one T cell receptor beta chain. Genomic DNA of each subset was evenly split across several immunoSEQ plates. Original analysis: Junction-only sequences produced by ImmunoSEQ had no quality scores, so filtering differed. TCRdb's copy holds only in-frame clones and misses some; the assay was immunoSEQ multiplex PCR. The V and J calls and the clone size are those of that table, but D and trimming were determined from the DNA. The sample yields approximately 2.4 million clones, 95% seen once. The CDR3 runs to 12 residues. Germline V lookup: CDR1 MNHNY, CDR2 SVGAGI (reference sequence). Trimming took 6 bases from V and 6 from J, leaving 9 bases between them. This record belongs to a study of shared clonotypes between healthy human individuals. Study-level background: CD4 naive and CD4 memory each took three plates per donor, while CD8 naive took two and CD8 memory one.

The TCR comes from a man in his late teens or twenties in good health. This sequence joins TRBV6-6 and TRBJ1-5; D unresolved. Input material: naive CD4+ T cells sorted from blood. As to subset: CD45RA+ positively selected. This chain's CDR3 is CASSLDTQPQHF. Here the CDR3 DNA reads TGTGCCAGCAGCCTTGACACTCAGCCCCAGCATTTT.